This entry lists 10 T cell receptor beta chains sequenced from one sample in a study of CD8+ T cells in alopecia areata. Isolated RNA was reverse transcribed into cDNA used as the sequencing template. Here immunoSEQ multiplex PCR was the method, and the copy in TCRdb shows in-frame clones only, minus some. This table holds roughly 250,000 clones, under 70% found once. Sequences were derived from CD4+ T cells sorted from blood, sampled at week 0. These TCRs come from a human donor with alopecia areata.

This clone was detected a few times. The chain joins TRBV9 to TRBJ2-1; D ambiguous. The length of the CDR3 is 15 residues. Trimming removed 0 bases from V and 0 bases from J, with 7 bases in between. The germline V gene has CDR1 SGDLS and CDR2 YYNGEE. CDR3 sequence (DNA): TGTGCCAGCAGCGTAGCGGCCAGCTCCTACAATGAGCAGTTCTTC. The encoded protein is CASSVAASSYNEQFF.

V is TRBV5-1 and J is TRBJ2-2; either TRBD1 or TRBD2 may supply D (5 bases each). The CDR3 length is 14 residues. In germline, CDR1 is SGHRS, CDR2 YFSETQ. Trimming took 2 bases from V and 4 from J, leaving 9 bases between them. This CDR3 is CASSFRDATGELFF. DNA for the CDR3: TGCGCCAGCAGCTTCCGGGACGCCACCGGGGAGCTGTTTTTT. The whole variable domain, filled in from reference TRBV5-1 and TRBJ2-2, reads KAGVTQTPRYLIKTRGQQVTLSCSPISGHRSVSWYQQTPGQGLQFLFEYFSETQRNKGNFPGRFSGRQFSNSRSEMNVSTLELGDSALYLCASSFRDATGELFFGEGSRLTVL.

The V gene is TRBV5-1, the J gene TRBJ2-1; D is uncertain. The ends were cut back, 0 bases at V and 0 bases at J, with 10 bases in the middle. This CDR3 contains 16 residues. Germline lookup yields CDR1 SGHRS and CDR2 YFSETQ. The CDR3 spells CASSLGPQSSYNEQFF. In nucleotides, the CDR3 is TGCGCCAGCAGCTTGGGCCCTCAGAGCTCCTACAATGAGCAGTTCTTC.

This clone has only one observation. Here the CDR3 reads CASSGDTRGGYTF. As DNA, the CDR3 is TGTGCCAGCAGTGGGGATACCCGTGGTGGCTACACCTTC. The genes are TRBV25-1 and TRBJ1-2, with D unresolved. Trimming pared 4 bases from V and 7 bases from J, leaving 13 bases between. The germline V gene has CDR1 MGHDK and CDR2 SYGVNS. This CDR3 contains 13 residues.

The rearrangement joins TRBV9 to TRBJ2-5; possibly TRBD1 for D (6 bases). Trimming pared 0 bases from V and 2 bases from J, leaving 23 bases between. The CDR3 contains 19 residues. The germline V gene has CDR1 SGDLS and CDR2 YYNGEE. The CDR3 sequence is CASSVGGLGTQGPQETQYF. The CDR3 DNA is TGTGCCAGCAGCGTAGGAGGTTTGGGGACACAAGGGCCGCAAGAGACCCAGTACTTC.

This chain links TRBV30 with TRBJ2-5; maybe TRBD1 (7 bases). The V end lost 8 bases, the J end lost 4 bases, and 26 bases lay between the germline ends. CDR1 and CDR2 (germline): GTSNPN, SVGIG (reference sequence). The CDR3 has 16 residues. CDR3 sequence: CAGRQGGGAVRETQYF. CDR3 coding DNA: TGTGCCGGACGACAGGGTGGAGGGGCGGTTCGAGAGACCCAGTACTTC.

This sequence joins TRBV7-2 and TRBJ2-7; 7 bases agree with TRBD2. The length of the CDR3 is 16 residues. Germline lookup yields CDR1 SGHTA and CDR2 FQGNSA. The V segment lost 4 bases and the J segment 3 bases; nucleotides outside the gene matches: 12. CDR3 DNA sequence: TGTGCCAGCAGCTCGTTCCCCATGGGAGGGCGCTACGAGCAGTACTTC. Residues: CASSSFPMGGRYEQYF.

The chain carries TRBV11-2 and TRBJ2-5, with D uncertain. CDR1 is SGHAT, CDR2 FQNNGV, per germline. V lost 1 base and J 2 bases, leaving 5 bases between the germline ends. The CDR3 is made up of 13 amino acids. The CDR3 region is CASSLGSQETQYF. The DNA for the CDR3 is TGTGCCAGCAGCTTAGGCAGTCAAGAGACCCAGTACTTC.

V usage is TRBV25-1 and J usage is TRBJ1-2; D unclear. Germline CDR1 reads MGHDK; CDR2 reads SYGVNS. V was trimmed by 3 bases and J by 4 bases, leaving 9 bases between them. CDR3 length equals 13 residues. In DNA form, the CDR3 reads TGTGCCAGCAGTGAGTGGGAGGGCTATGGCTACACCTTC. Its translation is CASSEWEGYGYTF.

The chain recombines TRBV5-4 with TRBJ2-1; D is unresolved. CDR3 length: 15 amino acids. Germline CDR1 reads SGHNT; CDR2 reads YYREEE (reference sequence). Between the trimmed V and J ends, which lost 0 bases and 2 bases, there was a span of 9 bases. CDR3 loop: CASSLGVATYNEQFF. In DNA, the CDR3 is TGTGCCAGCAGCTTGGGGGTGGCCACCTACAATGAGCAGTTCTTC.